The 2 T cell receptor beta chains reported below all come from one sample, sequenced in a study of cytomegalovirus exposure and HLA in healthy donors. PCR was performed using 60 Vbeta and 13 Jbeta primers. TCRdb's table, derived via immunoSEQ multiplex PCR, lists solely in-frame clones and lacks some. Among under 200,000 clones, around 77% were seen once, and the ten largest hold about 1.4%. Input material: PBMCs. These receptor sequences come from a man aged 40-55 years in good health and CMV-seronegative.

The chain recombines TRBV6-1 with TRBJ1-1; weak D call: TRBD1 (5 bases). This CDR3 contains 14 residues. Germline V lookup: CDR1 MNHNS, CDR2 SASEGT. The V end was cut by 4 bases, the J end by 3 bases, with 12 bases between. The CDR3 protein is CASSVRGSDTEAFF. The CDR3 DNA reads TGTGCCAGCAGTGTTAGGGGTTCGGACACTGAAGCTTTCTTT.

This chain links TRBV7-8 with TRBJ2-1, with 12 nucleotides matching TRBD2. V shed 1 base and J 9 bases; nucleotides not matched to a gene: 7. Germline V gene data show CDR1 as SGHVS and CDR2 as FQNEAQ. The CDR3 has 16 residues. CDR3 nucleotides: TGTGCCAGCAGCTTAGGTAAGACTAGCGGGAGAACTGAGCAGTTCTTC. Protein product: CASSLGKTSGRTEQFF.